This T cell receptor (beta chain) was captured by sequencing in a study of HIV-infected patients and healthy controls. Study-wide results and limits: Healthy controls shared more CDR3 sequences between individuals than HIV-infected patients did. The authors saw processing only sixteen HIV-infected individuals as a major limitation on generality.

Alpha and beta constant-region primers primed reverse transcription of around 0.5 ug RNA. Using multiplexing indices, alpha and beta chain libraries were generated apart by chain-specific third strand synthesis. Each CDR3 protein is one row after TCRdb ran MiXCR on the 5' RACE reads. The sample records about 9,600 distinct CDR3 sequences, 7.3% being singletons. Whole blood was used without fractionation, so all unsorted peripheral T cells were included. This clonotype occurred many times. The antigen remains unidentified. Trimming cost V 0 bases and J 2 bases; bases outside gene matches: 3. Looked up from germline, CDR1 is MGHRA and CDR2 is YSYEKL. This CDR3 contains 18 residues.

The clonotype comes from an adult with HIV infection. The rearrangement links TRBV4-1 to TRBJ2-3; TRBD2 aligns across 15 bases. The sequences come from blood, collected before antiretroviral therapy. This chain's CDR3 is CASSQEGLAGGLTDTQYF. Written as DNA, the CDR3 is TGCGCCAGCAGCCAAGAGGGACTAGCGGGGGGCCTCACAGATACGCAGTATTTT.